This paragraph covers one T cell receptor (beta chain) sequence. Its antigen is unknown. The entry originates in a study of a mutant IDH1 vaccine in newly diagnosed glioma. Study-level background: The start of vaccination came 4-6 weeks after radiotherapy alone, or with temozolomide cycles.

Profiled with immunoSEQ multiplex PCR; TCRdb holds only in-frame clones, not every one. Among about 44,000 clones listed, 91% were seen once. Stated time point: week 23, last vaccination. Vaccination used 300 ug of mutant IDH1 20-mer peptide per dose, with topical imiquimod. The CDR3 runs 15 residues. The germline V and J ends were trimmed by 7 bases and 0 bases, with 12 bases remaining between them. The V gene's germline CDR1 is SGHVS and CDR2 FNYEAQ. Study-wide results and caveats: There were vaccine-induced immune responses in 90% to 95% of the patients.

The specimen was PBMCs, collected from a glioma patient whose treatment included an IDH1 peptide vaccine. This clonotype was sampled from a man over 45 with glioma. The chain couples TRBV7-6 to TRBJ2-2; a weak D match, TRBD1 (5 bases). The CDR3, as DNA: TGTGCCAGCACCCCCTCGACAGCGAACACCGGGGAGCTGTTTTTT. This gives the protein CASTPSTANTGELFF.